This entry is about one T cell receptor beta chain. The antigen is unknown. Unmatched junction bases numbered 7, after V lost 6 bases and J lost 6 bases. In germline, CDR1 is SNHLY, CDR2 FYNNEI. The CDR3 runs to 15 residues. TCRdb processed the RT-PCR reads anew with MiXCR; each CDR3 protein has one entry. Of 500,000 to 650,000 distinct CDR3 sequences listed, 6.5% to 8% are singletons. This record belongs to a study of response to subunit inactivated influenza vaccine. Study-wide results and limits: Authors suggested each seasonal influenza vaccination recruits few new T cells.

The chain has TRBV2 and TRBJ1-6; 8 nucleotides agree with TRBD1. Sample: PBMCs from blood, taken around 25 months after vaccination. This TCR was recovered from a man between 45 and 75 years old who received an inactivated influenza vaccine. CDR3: CASSTGGVFNSPLHF. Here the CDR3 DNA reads TGTGCCAGCAGCACAGGGGGTGTCTTTAATTCACCCCTCCACTTT.